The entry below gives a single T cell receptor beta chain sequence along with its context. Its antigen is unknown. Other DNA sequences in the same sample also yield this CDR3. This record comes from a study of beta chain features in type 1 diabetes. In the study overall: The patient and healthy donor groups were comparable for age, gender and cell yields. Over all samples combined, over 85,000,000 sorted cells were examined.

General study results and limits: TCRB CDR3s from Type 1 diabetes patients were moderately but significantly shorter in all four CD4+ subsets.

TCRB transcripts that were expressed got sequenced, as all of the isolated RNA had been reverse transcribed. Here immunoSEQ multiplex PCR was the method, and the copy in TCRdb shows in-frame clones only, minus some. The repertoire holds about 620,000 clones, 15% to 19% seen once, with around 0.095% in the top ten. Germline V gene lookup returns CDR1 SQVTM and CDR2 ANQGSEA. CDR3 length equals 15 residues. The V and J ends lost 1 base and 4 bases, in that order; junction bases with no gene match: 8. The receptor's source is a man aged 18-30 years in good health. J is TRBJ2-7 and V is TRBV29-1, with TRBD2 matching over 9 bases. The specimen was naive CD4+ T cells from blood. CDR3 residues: CSVEVWERGVYEQYF. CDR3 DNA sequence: TGCAGCGTTGAAGTGTGGGAGCGGGGGGTTTACGAGCAGTACTTC.